The 23 T cell receptor beta chains below were found in one sample sequenced in a study of cytomegalovirus exposure and HLA in healthy donors. PCR employed 60 Vbeta and 13 Jbeta primers. Produced via immunoSEQ multiplex PCR; TCRdb's table is partial and in-frame only. Of over 70,000 clones listed, roughly 80% are singletons. The sample was PBMCs. Receptors originate from a woman between 50 and 59 years old in good health and CMV-seropositive.

The chain recombines TRBV5-4 with TRBJ2-1, with D tentatively TRBD2 (5 bases). The CDR3 sequence is 12 residues long. Germline V lookup: CDR1 SGHNT, CDR2 YYREEE (reference sequence). Trimming shortened V by 0 bases and J by 7 bases, and 5 bases separated the two germline ends. CDR3 amino acids: CASSLAGNEQFF. CDR3 in DNA: TGTGCCAGCAGCTTGGCGGGGAATGAGCAGTTCTTC. Filled out from reference TRBV5-4 and TRBJ2-1, the complete variable domain reads ETGVTQSPTHLIKTRGQQVTLRCSSQSGHNTVSWYQQALGQGPQFIFQYYREEENGRGNFPPRFSGLQFPNYSSELNVNALELDDSALYLCASSLAGNEQFFGPGTRLTVL.

This clone has just one count. The V and J genes are TRBV15 and TRBJ1-5; no firm D call. Between the trimmed V and J ends, which lost 0 bases and 1 base, there was a span of 4 bases. This CDR3 contains 14 residues. Germline V gene lookup returns CDR1 LNHNV and CDR2 YYDKDF (reference sequence). The CDR3 loop is CATSRDLSNQPQHF. The CDR3 DNA is TGTGCCACCAGCAGAGATCTAAGCAATCAGCCCCAGCATTTT. Looking up the rest from reference TRBV15 and TRBJ1-5 gives the full variable domain: DAMVIQNPRYQVTQFGKPVTLSCSQTLNHNVMYWYQQKSSQAPKLLFHYYDKDFNNEADTPDNFQSRRPNTSFCFLDIRSPGLGDTAMYLCATSRDLSNQPQHFGDGTRLSIL.

This clone was picked up one time. The J gene is TRBJ1-1, the V gene TRBV12-5, with a tentative D call TRBD1 (6 bases). CDR3 length: 16 amino acids. Trimming removed 2 bases from V and 2 bases from J, with 15 bases in between. Germline V gives CDR1 LGHNT, CDR2 FRNRAP. The CDR3, as DNA: TGTGCTAGTGGTTTGCCCACAGGGTCCAGTAACACTGAAGCTTTCTTT. Residues: CASGLPTGSSNTEAFF.

The V and J genes are TRBV6-1 and TRBJ2-7; D unresolved. This CDR3 has 12 amino acids. Trimming stripped 4 bases from V and 3 bases from J, with 7 bases between. Germline V gene lookup returns CDR1 MNHNS and CDR2 SASEGT. The CDR3, as DNA: TGTGCCAGCAGTGCCACCTACTACGAGCAGTACTTC. Translated, it gives CASSATYYEQYF.

The V gene is TRBV30, the J gene TRBJ2-3; the match to TRBD2 covers 9 bases. V was pared by 3 bases and J by 4 bases, with 5 bases of the junction left unmatched. The CDR3 runs 14 residues. CDR1 is GTSNPN, CDR2 SVGIG, per germline (reference sequence). CDR3 DNA: TGTGCCTGGAGCGGGACTAGCCGCGCAGATACGCAGTATTTT. Protein: CAWSGTSRADTQYF.

The CDR3 spells CASSLGLAGDLAKNIQYF. CDR3 DNA sequence: TGTGCCAGCAGCCTCGGACTAGCGGGAGATCTAGCCAAAAACATTCAGTACTTC. This chain joins TRBV7-3 and TRBJ2-4; 13 bases line up with TRBD2. The CDR3 runs to 18 residues. Unmatched junction bases numbered 7, after V lost 5 bases and J lost 0 bases. Germline CDR1 SGHTA, CDR2 FQGTGA.

This chain joins TRBV6-5 and TRBJ1-5, with D perhaps TRBD1 (6 bases). The length of the CDR3 is 15 residues. Germline CDR1 and CDR2: MNHEY and SVGAGI. Trimming removed 6 bases from V and 3 bases from J, with 15 bases in between. DNA for the CDR3: TGTGCCAGCAGGAAGAACAGGGAGTCCAATCAGCCCCAGCATTTT. Translation gives CASRKNRESNQPQHF.

The V and J genes are TRBV29-1 and TRBJ1-1, with 8 bases lining up with TRBD1. This CDR3 has 14 amino acids. Looked up from germline, CDR1 is SQVTM and CDR2 is ANQGSEA. CDR3 in DNA: TGCAGTCCGATCCAGGGGGCCGACGGCACTGAAGCTTTCTTT. It specifies CSPIQGADGTEAFF.

The gene calls are TRBV25-1 and TRBJ2-3; TRBD1 might be the D (6 bases). V was shortened by 6 bases and J by 1 base, with 14 bases between the two germline ends. Looked up from germline, CDR1 is MGHDK and CDR2 is SYGVNS. The CDR3 covers 15 residues. This chain's CDR3 is CASSPSGAGTDTQYF. The CDR3 DNA is TGTGCCAGCAGCCCCTCAGGGGCTGGCACAGATACGCAGTATTTT.

A few counts support this clone. This chain links TRBV6-6 with TRBJ2-3, with 7 bases fitting TRBD1. Germline lookup yields CDR1 MNHNY and CDR2 SVGAGI (reference sequence). The CDR3 is 15 amino acids. Germline trimming cut 10 bases from V and 0 bases from J; bases unmatched to any gene: 10. The CDR3: CATQDKGASTDTQYF. For the CDR3, the DNA is TGTGCCACACAAGACAAGGGGGCAAGCACAGATACGCAGTATTTT.

The rearrangement joins TRBV19 to TRBJ2-7, with D possibly being TRBD2 (6 bases). The V gene lost 3 bases and the J gene lost 7 bases, with 16 bases spanning the gap. Germline V lookup: CDR1 LNHDA, CDR2 SQIVND (reference sequence). The CDR3 consists of 14 residues. The CDR3 sequence is CASSMRGLTVEQYF. The CDR3 region has the DNA TGTGCCAGTAGTATGAGGGGACTGACTGTAGAGCAGTACTTC.

This sequence joins TRBV5-1 and TRBJ1-1; possibly TRBD1 for D (5 bases). Germline CDR1 SGHRS, CDR2 YFSETQ. Trimming left V 4 bases short and J 5 bases short, with 18 bases between. The length of the CDR3 is 15 residues. The CDR3 DNA follows: TGCGCCAGCAGCCCATCCGGGACTCCAAGGACTGAAGCTTTCTTT. Translation: CASSPSGTPRTEAFF.

The rearrangement links TRBV10-1 to TRBJ1-1; D perhaps matches TRBD1 (5 bases). The CDR3 spans 13 residues. Germline assignment: CDR1 WNHNN and CDR2 SYGVQD (reference sequence). Between the trimmed V and J ends, which lost 10 bases and 2 bases, there was a span of 14 bases. CDR3 bases: TGCGCCACCTCTCGGGGGATAAACACTGAAGCTTTCTTT. Protein product: CATSRGINTEAFF.

The V and J genes are TRBV2 and TRBJ2-1, with unresolved D. Between the trimmed V and J ends, which lost 6 bases and 7 bases, there was a span of 10 bases. Germline V gives CDR1 SNHLY, CDR2 FYNNEI. The CDR3 runs to 12 residues. Written as DNA, the CDR3 is TGTGCCAGCAGAAAAGAGAGTAATGAGCAGTTCTTC. This sequence encodes CASRKESNEQFF.

The chain couples TRBV5-1 to TRBJ2-3, with TRBD2 identical over 7 bases. Germline assignment: CDR1 SGHRS and CDR2 YFSETQ. The CDR3 has 14 residues. V lost 4 bases, J lost 6 bases, and 8 bases stayed unmatched. Here the CDR3 DNA reads TGCGCCAGCAGCAGCGGGACGGTTAAGGATACGCAGTATTTT. Translation gives CASSSGTVKDTQYF.

This clone is labeled medium-sized. This sequence joins TRBV6-4 and TRBJ1-1, with D perhaps TRBD1 (5 bases). V shed 3 bases and J shed 0 bases, with 11 bases lying between them. The CDR3 covers 15 residues. Germline CDR1 MRHNA, CDR2 SNTAGT. Written as DNA, the CDR3 is TGTGCCAGCAGTGAAGAGGACAACATGAACACTGAAGCTTTCTTT. It encodes CASSEEDNMNTEAFF.

This clone appeared a single time. The CDR3 nucleotides read TGTGCCAGCGGGCGAGGGAATTCGGGTGAAGCTTTCTTT. Its translation: CASGRGNSGEAFF. The chain employs TRBV9 and TRBJ1-1; the D is unclear. V was cut by 7 bases and J by 7 bases, with 17 bases left in between. CDR1 and CDR2 from the germline V gene are SGDLS and YYNGEE. This CDR3 is built from 13 residues. Supplemented by reference TRBV9 and TRBJ1-1, the full variable domain reads DSGVTQTPKHLITATGQRVTLRCSPRSGDLSVYWYQQSLDQGLQFLIQYYNGEERAKGNILERFSAQQFPDLHSELNLSSLELGDSALYFCASGRGNSGEAFFGQGTRLTVV.

This clone appeared a single time. The V gene is TRBV6-1, the J gene TRBJ2-5, with 10 nucleotides matching TRBD1. Germline V gives CDR1 MNHNS, CDR2 SASEGT. This CDR3 region has 15 residues. V shed 1 base, J shed 4 bases, and the junction held 3 bases outside the gene matches. CDR3 sequence: CASSEDGTGAETQYF. CDR3 sequence (DNA): TGTGCCAGCAGTGAAGATGGGACAGGGGCAGAGACCCAGTACTTC.

This chain joins TRBV19 and TRBJ1-1, with D hard to call. Germline-derived CDR1 and CDR2 are LNHDA and SQIVND (reference sequence). The CDR3 contains 13 residues. Trimming cost V 7 bases and J 2 bases, with 11 bases left between them. CDR3 protein: CASTKRINTEAFF. As DNA, the CDR3 is TGTGCCAGTACGAAGAGGATAAACACTGAAGCTTTCTTT.

A remark on this clone: One junction end does not reproduce the germline sequence, and a read error may be involved. The V call is TRBV11-2, the J call TRBJ1-2; D not resolved. CDR1 and CDR2 from the germline V gene are SGHAT and FQNNGV. The CDR3 is made up of 11 amino acids. CDR3 amino acids: CASSLGQTSFF. DNA of the CDR3: TGTGCCAGCAGCTTAGGTCAAACTAGCTTCTTC.

This rearrangement joins TRBV7-6 to TRBJ2-3, with a tentative D call TRBD2 (5 bases). CDR3 length equals 14 residues. Trimming pared 5 bases from V and 4 bases from J, leaving 13 bases between. The V gene's germline CDR1 is SGHVS and CDR2 FNYEAQ. Here the CDR3 reads CASSPRGVSDTQYF. The CDR3 DNA is TGTGCCAGCAGCCCCCGGGGAGTATCAGATACGCAGTATTTT.

The chain has TRBV5-1 and TRBJ2-1; 11 nucleotides align to TRBD1. V lost 6 bases, J lost 7 bases, and 15 bases stayed unmatched. CDR3 size: 17 residues. The germline CDR1 and CDR2 sequences are SGHRS and YFSETQ. The CDR3 is CASTLLPPGQGGNEQFF. The CDR3 DNA is TGCGCCAGCACTCTCCTACCACCGGGACAGGGGGGGAATGAGCAGTTCTTC.

CDR3 residues: CASTRQGSYNEQFF. The CDR3 DNA follows: TGTGCCAGTACGAGACAGGGATCCTACAATGAGCAGTTCTTC. This chain uses TRBV19 with TRBJ2-1, with 7 bases fitting TRBD1. This CDR3 contains 14 residues. Per the germline V gene, CDR1 is LNHDA and CDR2 is SQIVND (reference sequence). Trimming removed 7 bases from V and 1 base from J; junction bases left unmatched: 4.